These T cell receptor beta chains were read from a single sample in a study of T cell repertoires in cytomegalovirus infection. TCRdb reanalysed the reads using MiXCR and keeps one entry per CDR3 protein. Among 170,000 or so distinct CDR3 sequences, about 15% were seen once, and the ten largest hold about 25%. Sequences were obtained from CD8+ T cells from PBMCs. Receptors originate from a human donor in good health (CMV status not recorded). Some clones in this sample may be carry-over from other donors' samples. Both conserved end residues are part of each CDR3. D genes are given only for firm matches. A clone size is listed for some rows: how often the clone was seen (once, few, many), or a class if it is expanded.

V gene	J gene	clone size	D gene	CDR3 DNA	CDR3 protein
TRBV7-7	TRBJ2-1	.	.	TGTGCCAGCAGCCCACGGACTGGTCGCTACAACTACAATGAGCAGTTCTTC	CASSPRTGRYNYNEQFF
TRBV7-9	TRBJ1-2	.	.	TGTGCCAGCAGCCCTGCAGGCAGGACGATCTATGGCTACACCTTC	CASSPAGRTIYGYTF
TRBV7-2	TRBJ2-5	many	.	TGTGCCAGCAGCTTAAATTCGGCTAGGGCAGGTCAAGAGACCCAGTACTTC	CASSLNSARAGQETQYF
TRBV7-2	TRBJ1-2	many	.	TGTGCCAGCAGCTTAGGACCTAACTATGGCTACACCTTC	CASSLGPNYGYTF
TRBV28	TRBJ2-4	.	.	TGTGCCAGCAGTTTATTGGGGGGTGAGGAAGCCAAAAACATTCAGTACTTC	CASSLLGGEEAKNIQYF
TRBV6-5	TRBJ1-6	.	.	TGTGCCAGCACCACGGGGTTTGTGCGTCTGCCATATTCACCCCTCCACTTT	CASTTGFVRLPYSPLHF
TRBV6-2/TRBV6-3	TRBJ2-1	.	.	TGTGCCAGCAGTAAGACAGATTGGAATGAGCAGTTCTTC	CASSKTDWNEQFF
TRBV6-5	TRBJ1-5	.	.	TGTGCCACCCGAACAACACCGGGGGACGGCAATCAGCCCCAGCATTTT	CATRTTPGDGNQPQHF
TRBV12-3/TRBV12-4	TRBJ2-3	.	.	TGTGCCAGCAGCGAGGGGATTCCGGACACAGATACGCAGTATTTT	CASSEGIPDTDTQYF
TRBV7-8	TRBJ2-7	few	TRBD1	TGTGCCAGCAGCTATCCCGGGACAGGAGGTTCCTACGAGCAGTACTTC	CASSYPGTGGSYEQYF
TRBV29-1	TRBJ1-1	.	TRBD1	TGCAGCGTTGCAGTACTGACAGGGTTCACTGAAGCTTTCTTT	CSVAVLTGFTEAFF
TRBV7-8	TRBJ1-1	few	.	TGTGCCAGCAGCCCAACCAAAGGTCACACTGAAGCTTTCTTT	CASSPTKGHTEAFF
TRBV12-3/TRBV12-4	TRBJ1-2	.	TRBD1	TGTGCCAGCAGTTGGGACAGCTTC	CASSWDSF
TRBV9	TRBJ1-4	.	.	TGTGCCAGCAGCGTAGAAGGAAGAGGTAATGAAAAACTGTTTTTT	CASSVEGRGNEKLFF
TRBV7-8	TRBJ2-7	.	.	TGTGCCAGCAGCTTCCCGAGGGGGGGGAGCCTGCTTGGGGAGCAGTACTTC	CASSFPRGGSLLGEQYF
TRBV6-5	TRBJ2-2	few	.	TGTGCCAGCAGGGGAATGGGTCTGGACACCGGGGAGCTGTTTTTT	CASRGMGLDTGELFF
TRBV12-3/TRBV12-4	TRBJ2-5	few	.	TGTGCCAGCAGAACTACAGGGTGGGAGACCCAGTACTTC	CASRTTGWETQYF
TRBV7-2	TRBJ1-3	.	.	TGTGCCAGCAGCTTAGTTGACAGCCTAGATGGAAACACCATATATTTT	CASSLVDSLDGNTIYF
TRBV7-2	TRBJ2-7	many	TRBD1	TGTGCCAGCAGTGATTGGGACAGGGCGTACGAGCAGTACTTC	CASSDWDRAYEQYF
TRBV7-6	TRBJ2-2	few	TRBD1	TGTGCCAGCAGACCTAGGACAGGCGTGAACACCGGGGAGCTGTTTTTT	CASRPRTGVNTGELFF
TRBV7-8	TRBJ2-7	few	.	TGTGCCAGCAGCGCTGCCTACGAGCAGTACTTC	CASSAAYEQYF
TRBV7-9	TRBJ1-5	.	TRBD1	TGTGCCAGCAGCTCGACCCGGGACAGGAATCAGCCCCAGCATTTT	CASSSTRDRNQPQHF
TRBV6-1	TRBJ2-5	few	.	TGTGCCAGCAGTGGCACCCGACAGATCCAAGAGACCCAGTACTTC	CASSGTRQIQETQYF
TRBV12-3/TRBV12-4	TRBJ2-3	.	TRBD2	TGTGCCAGCAGTTCGGGACTAGCGGGGTCCACAGATACGCAGTATTTT	CASSSGLAGSTDTQYF
TRBV7-8	TRBJ2-1	few	.	TGTGCCAGCAGCCCAGACCCCCTAGCTGCAACCAATGAGCAGTTCTTC	CASSPDPLAATNEQFF
TRBV28	TRBJ2-3	.	.	TGTGCCAGCAGCCGGACGGATAGCACAGATACGCAGTATTTT	CASSRTDSTDTQYF
TRBV11-2	TRBJ1-2	.	.	TGTGCCAGCAGCCCGAGGACGGGCCGAAGTCATCACTATGGCTACACCTTC	CASSPRTGRSHHYGYTF
TRBV7-9	TRBJ2-7	few	.	TGTGCCAGCAGCTCCAACGGACAATTGTACGAGCAGTACTTC	CASSSNGQLYEQYF